The entry below describes one TCR beta chain. Method: immunoSEQ multiplex PCR; TCRdb's copy keeps in-frame clones and lacks some. Of some 100,000 clones in the sample, over 80% are singletons; the top ten hold roughly 6.6%. The trim removed 3 bases at V and 2 bases at J, leaving 5 bases unmatched. Germline V lookup: CDR1 SGDLS, CDR2 YYNGEE. The CDR3 loop spans 17 amino acids. This record comes from a study of blood T cell repertoires in COVID-19. The source of this sequence is a woman in her fifties or sixties with active COVID-19. Sequenced input: peripheral blood. J is TRBJ2-1 and V is TRBV9; TRBD2 agrees at 13 bases. The CDR3 here is CASSARLAGGTYNEQFF. CDR3 DNA sequence: TGTGCCAGCAGCGCCAGACTAGCGGGGGGCACCTACAATGAGCAGTTCTTC.